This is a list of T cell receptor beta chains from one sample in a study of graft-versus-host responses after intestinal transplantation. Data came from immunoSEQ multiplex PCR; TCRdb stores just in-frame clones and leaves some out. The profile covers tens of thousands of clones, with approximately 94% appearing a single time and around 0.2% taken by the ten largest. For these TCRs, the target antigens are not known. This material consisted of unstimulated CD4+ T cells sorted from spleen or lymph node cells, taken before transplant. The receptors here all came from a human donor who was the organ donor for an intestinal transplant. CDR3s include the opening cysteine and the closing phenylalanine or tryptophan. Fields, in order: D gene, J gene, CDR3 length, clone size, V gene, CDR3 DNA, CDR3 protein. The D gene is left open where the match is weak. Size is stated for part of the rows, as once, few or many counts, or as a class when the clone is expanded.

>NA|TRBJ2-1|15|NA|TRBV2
TGTGCCAGCAGTGAATCGGGGGCCTCTATCAATGAGCAGTTCTTC
CASSESGASINEQFF
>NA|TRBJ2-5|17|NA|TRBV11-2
TGTGCCAGCAGCTTCGATTTCCGGGGATTCGACCAAGAGACCCAGTACTTC
CASSFDFRGFDQETQYF
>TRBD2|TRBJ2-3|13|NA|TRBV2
TGTGCCCGCAGCGGGGGGGCCTCAGATACGCAGTATTTT
CARSGGASDTQYF
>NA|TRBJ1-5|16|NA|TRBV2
TGTGCCAGCAGCACACGAAGGACGGGACTCGGTCAGCCCCAGCATTTT
CASSTRRTGLGQPQHF
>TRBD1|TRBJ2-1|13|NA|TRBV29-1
TGCAGCGCCCACAGGGGGTCCTACAATGAGCAGTTCTTC
CSAHRGSYNEQFF
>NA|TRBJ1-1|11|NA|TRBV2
TGTGCCAGCAAGGTGAACACTGAAGCTTTCTTT
CASKVNTEAFF
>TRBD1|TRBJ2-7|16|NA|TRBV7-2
TGTGCCAGCAGCTCCCCGGGACAGATAAGATCCTACGAGCAGTACTTC
CASSSPGQIRSYEQYF
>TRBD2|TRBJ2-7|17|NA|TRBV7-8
TGTGCCAGCAGCCGTTTCCTGAGCAGCGGGGGCTCCTACGAGCAGTACTTC
CASSRFLSSGGSYEQYF
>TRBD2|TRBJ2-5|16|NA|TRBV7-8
TGTGCCAGCAGCCCCGTCAGGAGCGGGGGGGCGGAGACCCAGTACTTC
CASSPVRSGGAETQYF
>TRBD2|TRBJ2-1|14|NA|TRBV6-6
TGTGCCAGCAGTTCGACCGGGGGGGCCAATGAGCAGTTCTTC
CASSSTGGANEQFF
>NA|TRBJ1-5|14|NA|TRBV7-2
TGTGCCAGCAGCTTAGTTGTGCCCAATCAGCCCCAGCATTTT
CASSLVVPNQPQHF
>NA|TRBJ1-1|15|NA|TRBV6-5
TGTGCCAGCAGCCCGGGGGGATCCACGGGCACTGAAGCTTTCTTT
CASSPGGSTGTEAFF
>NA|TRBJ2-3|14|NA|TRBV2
TGTGCCAGCAACAGACAGGCTAGCACAGATACGCAGTATTTT
CASNRQASTDTQYF
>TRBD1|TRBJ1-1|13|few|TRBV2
TGTGCCAGCAGTGTTGACAGGGACACTGAAGCTTTCTTT
CASSVDRDTEAFF
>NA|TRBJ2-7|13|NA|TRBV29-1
TGCAGCGTTGAAGATCCGGGAAAGTACGAGCAGTACTTC
CSVEDPGKYEQYF
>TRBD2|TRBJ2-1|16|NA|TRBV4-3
TGCGCCAGCAGCCAAGACCCTGCGGGGGGATGGGATGAGCAGTTCTTC
CASSQDPAGGWDEQFF
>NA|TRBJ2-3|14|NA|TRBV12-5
TGTGCTAGTGGTTTGGGGACTAGCACAGATACGCAGTATTTT
CASGLGTSTDTQYF
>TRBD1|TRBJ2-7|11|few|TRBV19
TGTGCCAGTAGGGGGACAGTCGAGCAGTACTTC
CASRGTVEQYF
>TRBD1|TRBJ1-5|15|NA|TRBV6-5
TGTGCCAGCAGTCCTCGATGGACAGGGGCTCAGCCCCAGCATTTT
CASSPRWTGAQPQHF
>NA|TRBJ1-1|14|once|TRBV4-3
TGCGCCAGCAGCCAAGACCGGGCAGGCACTGAAGCTTTCTTT
CASSQDRAGTEAFF
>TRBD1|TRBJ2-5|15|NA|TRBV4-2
TGTGCCAGCAGCCAGCCGACAGGGGGTCAAGAGACCCAGTACTTC
CASSQPTGGQETQYF
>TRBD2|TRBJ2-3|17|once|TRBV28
TGTGCCAGCGCCTCCCGGGGGGGCGGGACGAGCACAGATACGCAGTATTTT
CASASRGGGTSTDTQYF
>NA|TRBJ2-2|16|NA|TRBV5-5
TGTGCCAGCAGCGCACTTGTTCAAATAGGCACCGGGGAGCTGTTTTTT
CASSALVQIGTGELFF
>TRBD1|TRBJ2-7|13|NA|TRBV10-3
TGTGCCATCAGTGCAGGGGGCTCCTACGAGCAGTACTTC
CAISAGGSYEQYF
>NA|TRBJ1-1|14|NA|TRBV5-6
TGTGCCAGCAGCTTGCGTGGCAGGAACACTGAAGCTTTCTTT
CASSLRGRNTEAFF
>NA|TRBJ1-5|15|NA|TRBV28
TGTGCCAGCAGCGTGCGGCAGGGTGGCAATCAGCCCCAGCATTTT
CASSVRQGGNQPQHF
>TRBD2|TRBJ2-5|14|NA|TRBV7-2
TGTGCCAGCAGCTTGGCGGGGGGACGGGAGACCCAGTACTTC
CASSLAGGRETQYF
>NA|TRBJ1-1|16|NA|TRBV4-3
TGCGCCAGCAGCCAGATCCCAGGGACAATGAACACTGAAGCTTTCTTT
CASSQIPGTMNTEAFF
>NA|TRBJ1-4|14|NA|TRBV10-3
TGTGCCATCAGTGAAGGGGGGCGCGGAGAAAAACTGTTTTTT
CAISEGGRGEKLFF
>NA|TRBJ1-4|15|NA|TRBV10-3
TGTGCCATCGCCAGACAACAGGCGGTTAATGAAAAACTGTTTTTT
CAIARQQAVNEKLFF
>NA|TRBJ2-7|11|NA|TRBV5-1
TGCGCCAGCAGCTTCAACTACGAGCAGTACTTC
CASSFNYEQYF
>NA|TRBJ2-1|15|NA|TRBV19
TGTGCCAGTAGTATGACTAGAGGTCTTGTCCATGAGCAGTTCTTC
CASSMTRGLVHEQFF
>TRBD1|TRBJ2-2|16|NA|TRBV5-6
TGTGCCAGCAGCTTTTTACAGGGGGCAAACACCGGGGAGCTGTTTTTT
CASSFLQGANTGELFF
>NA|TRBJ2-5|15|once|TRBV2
TGTGCCAGCAGTGTTTGGTGGAGCAGTGGAGAGACCCAGTACTTC
CASSVWWSSGETQYF
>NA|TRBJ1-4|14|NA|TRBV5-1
TGCGCCAGCAGCTTGGAAGGGGCGGGTGAAAAACTGTTTTTT
CASSLEGAGEKLFF
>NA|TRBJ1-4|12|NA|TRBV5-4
TGTGCCAGCAGCGTTGACAGCGAAAAACTGTTTTTT
CASSVDSEKLFF
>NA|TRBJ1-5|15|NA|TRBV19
TGTGCCAGTAGCTACCGAGGACAGTCCAATCAGCCCCAGCATTTT
CASSYRGQSNQPQHF
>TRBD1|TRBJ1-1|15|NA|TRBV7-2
TGTGCCAGCAGCTTAGCACTGACAGGGAAGACTGAAGCTTTCTTT
CASSLALTGKTEAFF
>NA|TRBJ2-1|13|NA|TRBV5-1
TGCGCCAGCAGCTTGCGTCTGGACAATGAGCAGTTCTTC
CASSLRLDNEQFF
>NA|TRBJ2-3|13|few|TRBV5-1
TGCGCCAGGGGCTACAGACTCACAGATACGCAGTATTTT
CARGYRLTDTQYF